The 18 T cell receptor beta chains reported below all come from one sample, sequenced in a study of cytomegalovirus exposure and HLA in healthy donors. The PCR contained 60 Vbeta and 13 Jbeta primers. Sequenced by immunoSEQ multiplex PCR; TCRdb stores in-frame clones only, minus some. The top ten hold roughly 1.9% of the sample, which has about 200,000 clones, around three quarters seen once. Sequenced input: PBMCs. The receptors were gathered from a woman aged 25-40 years in good health and CMV-seronegative.

V and J are TRBV28 and TRBJ1-6; 7 bases line up with TRBD1. The CDR3 contains 16 residues. Germline V gives CDR1 MDHEN, CDR2 SYDVKM. V lost 5 bases and J lost 8; bases outside the gene matches: 12. In nucleotides, the CDR3 is TGTGCCAGCAGTCCGCCGACAGGGCAGCGTGATTCACCCCTCCACTTT. Amino acids: CASSPPTGQRDSPLHF.

This chain joins TRBV7-3 and TRBJ1-1; D is uncertain. Trimming pared 7 bases from V and 0 bases from J, leaving 18 bases between. The CDR3 loop spans 16 amino acids. The germline V gene has CDR1 SGHTA and CDR2 FQGTGA. The CDR3 region is CASIQGRVAVNTEAFF. In nucleotides, the CDR3 is TGTGCCAGCATCCAAGGCCGGGTCGCGGTGAACACTGAAGCTTTCTTT.

The chain has TRBV2 and TRBJ2-3; D is ambiguous. The germline V gene encodes CDR1 SNHLY and CDR2 FYNNEI. The CDR3 has 14 residues. Trimming pared 4 bases from V and 1 base from J, leaving 9 bases between. The CDR3, as DNA: TGTGCCAGCAGTGTGTCAGGTGGCACAGATACGCAGTATTTT. This translates into CASSVSGGTDTQYF.

V usage is TRBV7-2 and J usage is TRBJ1-3; 7 bases are a match to TRBD1. V was clipped by 2 bases and J by 0 bases; unmatched bases: 13. The germline V gene has CDR1 SGHTA and CDR2 FQGNSA. The length of the CDR3 is 19 residues. CDR3 nucleotides: TGTGCCAGCAGCTTAAGGGACCCGGACAGGAGAAGCTCTGGAAACACCATATATTTT. Residues: CASSLRDPDRRSSGNTIYF.

CDR3 DNA: TGTGCCAGTAGTATCCGCGGACAGCAGGGCACAGATACGCAGTATTTT. This codes for CASSIRGQQGTDTQYF. The chain couples TRBV19 to TRBJ2-3, with TRBD1 as a possible D gene (6 bases). V lost 3 bases, J lost 1 base, and 14 bases lay in between. The CDR3 sequence is 16 residues long. Germline V CDR1 and CDR2: LNHDA, SQIVND (reference sequence).

The rearrangement links TRBV11-2 to TRBJ1-2; 8 nucleotides line up with TRBD1. In germline, CDR1 is SGHAT, CDR2 FQNNGV. V trimming: 1 base; J trimming: 2 bases; junction bases outside the gene matches: 3. This CDR3 region has 15 residues. In nucleotides, the CDR3 is TGTGCCAGCAGCTTAGGAGCAGGGGGCAACTATGGCTACACCTTC. It translates to CASSLGAGGNYGYTF.

This clone has a handful of counts. The DNA for the CDR3 is TGCGCCAGCAGTCCGTACAGTATGGGAGAGACCCAGTACTTC. Encoded protein: CASSPYSMGETQYF. The chain is built from TRBV5-1 and TRBJ2-5; D ambiguous. V was pared by 5 bases and J by 4 bases, with 15 bases between. This CDR3 comprises 14 residues. Germline V lookup: CDR1 SGHRS, CDR2 YFSETQ.

The chain combines TRBV27 with TRBJ2-7, with 7 bases lining up with TRBD2. The germline V gene encodes CDR1 MNHEY and CDR2 SMNVEV (reference sequence). This CDR3 has 15 amino acids. V was clipped by 2 bases and J by 4 bases; unmatched bases: 8. CDR3 in DNA: TGTGCCAGCAGTTTAGGAAGCGGGATTACTTACGAGCAGTACTTC. Its translation is CASSLGSGITYEQYF.

The chain carries TRBV12-5 and TRBJ2-7; 11 bases agree with TRBD2. Losses at the gene ends were 6 bases for V and 3 bases for J; bases not matched to a gene: 10. This CDR3 has 16 amino acids. The germline CDR1 and CDR2 sequences are LGHNT and FRNRAP. In DNA form, the CDR3 reads TGTGCTAGTGGGGAAGGGACTAGCGGACCGAACTACGAGCAGTACTTC. Amino acids: CASGEGTSGPNYEQYF.

V is TRBV7-9 and J is TRBJ2-7; D not resolved. This CDR3 comprises 13 residues. Trimming stripped 4 bases from V and 2 bases from J, with 9 bases between. Germline-derived CDR1 and CDR2 are SEHNR and FQNEAQ (reference sequence). The CDR3 sequence: CASSSTRAYEQYF. CDR3 coding DNA: TGTGCCAGCAGCTCGACCCGGGCCTACGAGCAGTACTTC.

This chain links TRBV2 with TRBJ2-5, with a weak D call TRBD1 (5 bases). CDR3 size: 14 residues. V shed 2 bases and J shed 3 bases, with 10 bases lying between them. Germline CDR1 and CDR2: SNHLY and FYNNEI. Written as DNA, the CDR3 is TGTGCCAGCAGTGAACCCAGGGCGAAAGAGACCCAGTACTTC. This translates into CASSEPRAKETQYF.

The table lists this clone with a count of one. The chain joins TRBV6-4 to TRBJ2-7; D gene unclear. Deletions cut 4 bases from V and 7 bases from J, with 17 bases between. CDR3 size: 14 residues. CDR1 MRHNA and CDR2 SNTAGT come from the germline V gene. CDR3 nucleotide sequence: TGTGCCAGCAGTGGTCAAATAAGGTTGAGGGAGCAGTACTTC. Its translation is CASSGQIRLREQYF.

This clone was counted between two and nine times. V and J are TRBV6-4 and TRBJ2-3; TRBD2 agrees at 8 bases. Germline V gene lookup returns CDR1 MRHNA and CDR2 SNTAGT. V lost 3 bases and J lost 1; bases outside the gene matches: 0. The CDR3 totals 14 residues. CDR3 in DNA: TGTGCCAGCAGTGAGCGGGGGGGCACAGATACGCAGTATTTT. It is translated as CASSERGGTDTQYF.

This clone has more than one count but fewer than ten. This chain joins TRBV29-1 and TRBJ1-4; TRBD1 matches at 7 bases. Germline V lookup: CDR1 SQVTM, CDR2 ANQGSEA. The CDR3 totals 14 residues. V lost 3 bases to trimming and J lost 5 bases; unmatched junction nucleotides: 6. The CDR3 DNA sequence: TGCAGCGTTGAGGTCGAACAGGGGAATGAAAAACTGTTTTTT. This translates into CSVEVEQGNEKLFF. The full variable domain, with the rest looked up from reference TRBV29-1 and TRBJ1-4, is SAVISQKPSRDICQRGTSLTIQCQVDSQVTMMFWYRQQPGQSLTLIATANQGSEATYESGFVIDKFPISRPNLTFSTLTVSNMSPEDSSIYLCSVEVEQGNEKLFFGSGTQLSVL.

V and J are TRBV5-4 and TRBJ2-7; perhaps TRBD2 as D (5 bases). V was clipped by 9 bases and J by 0 bases, with 19 bases between them. CDR1 and CDR2 from the germline V gene are SGHNT and YYREEE (reference sequence). CDR3 length: 15 residues. The CDR3 DNA reads as TGTGCCACCCTCCCGGCAGGCGGGTACTCCTACGAGCAGTACTTC. The encoded protein is CATLPAGGYSYEQYF.

This clone was seen more than once but under ten times. The chain combines TRBV30 with TRBJ2-5; 9 nucleotides agree with TRBD1. J lost 2 bases, V lost 3 bases, and 7 bases had no gene match. Germline V gives CDR1 GTSNPN, CDR2 SVGIG (reference sequence). The CDR3 spans 15 residues. CDR3 DNA sequence: TGTGCCTGGAGCCCCGGACAGGGGCGACAAGAGACCCAGTACTTC. Translation gives CAWSPGQGRQETQYF.

The chain employs TRBV6-1 and TRBJ2-1; 7 bases align to TRBD2. CDR1 MNHNS and CDR2 SASEGT come from the germline V gene. V trimming: 3 bases; J trimming: 0 bases; junction bases outside the gene matches: 8. CDR3 length: 17 residues. The CDR3 DNA reads TGTGCCAGCAGTGATTCTCTAGCGGTTAGCTCCTACAATGAGCAGTTCTTC. It translates to CASSDSLAVSSYNEQFF.

This chain connects TRBV10-3 to TRBJ1-1, with 8 bases fitting TRBD1. This CDR3 is 14 amino acids long. Germline CDR1 is ENHRY and CDR2 is SYGVKD. Unmatched junction bases numbered 11, after V lost 6 bases and J lost 8 bases. CDR3 region: CAISPMDRAYEAFF. The CDR3 nucleotides are TGTGCCATCAGCCCCATGGACAGGGCGTACGAAGCTTTCTTT.